Below are 18 T cell receptor beta chains sequenced from a single sample in a study of identical twins. In TCRdb, the 5' RACE reads were re-called with MiXCR into one record per CDR3 protein. The sample includes about 920,000 distinct CDR3 sequences, about 12% of them seen just once. These data also formed part of another study, on yellow fever vaccine responses in identical twins.

Input material: PBMCs. Every receptor here comes from a woman aged 18-29 years in good health.

In its sample, this clonotype was seen many times. The genes are TRBV20-1 and TRBJ1-1, with D possibly being TRBD1 (6 bases). V was clipped by 7 bases and J by 1 base, with 13 bases between them. There are 13 residues in the CDR3. Germline V gene sequence: CDR1 DFQATT, CDR2 SNEGSKA (reference sequence). The CDR3 region has the DNA TGCAGTGGTTACAGGGTGTCGAACACTGAAGCTTTCTTT. Its translation is CSGYRVSNTEAFF.

This clonotype was seen repeatedly, ten times or more. The chain links TRBV3-1 to TRBJ2-2, with D hard to call. The CDR3 has 13 residues. Germline V gives CDR1 LGHDT, CDR2 YNNKEL (reference sequence). Trimming took 7 bases from V and 2 from J, leaving 8 bases between them. The CDR3 spells CASKTQNTGELFF. The CDR3 DNA reads TGTGCCAGCAAAACACAAAACACCGGGGAGCTGTTTTTT.

The rearrangement uses TRBV6-1 and TRBJ1-2; no clear D gene. The V end was cut by 5 bases, the J end by 6 bases, with 16 bases between. From germline, CDR1 is MNHNS and CDR2 SASEGT. The CDR3 loop spans 14 amino acids. CDR3 nucleotides: TGTGCCAGCAGTCGTCTTTCGAACACGGATGGCTACACCTTC. This translates into CASSRLSNTDGYTF.

In this sample, this clonotype turned up a few times. V usage is TRBV6-5 and J usage is TRBJ2-7; TRBD2 matches at 8 bases. Germline trimming cut 3 bases from V and 0 bases from J; bases unmatched to any gene: 4. Germline V gene sequence: CDR1 MNHEY, CDR2 SVGAGI. The CDR3 sequence is 15 residues long. CDR3 nucleotides: TGTGCCAGCAGTTATGAGGCGGGGGGCTCCTACGAGCAGTACTTC. Translated: CASSYEAGGSYEQYF.

As DNA, the CDR3 is TGTGCCAGCAGCCCAATCTTGGGGAATGAGCAGTTCTTC. Translating it yields CASSPILGNEQFF. V gene TRBV14 combines with J gene TRBJ2-1; D call uncertain. Trimming took 4 bases from V and 7 from J, leaving 11 bases between them. From germline, CDR1 is SGHDN and CDR2 FVKESK. The CDR3 covers 13 residues.

This clonotype was observed a handful of times. The chain is built from TRBV4-1 and TRBJ2-1; possible D gene TRBD2, 6 bases. The CDR3 runs 17 residues. Germline V gene sequence: CDR1 MGHRA, CDR2 YSYEKL. Deletions cut 0 bases from V and 3 bases from J, with 15 bases between. CDR3 sequence (DNA): TGCGCCAGCAGCCAAGAAAGTAGTAGCGGATACTACAATGAGCAGTTCTTC. It is translated as CASSQESSSGYYNEQFF.

The sample holds a few counts of this clonotype. This chain links TRBV29-1 with TRBJ2-3; 7 bases match TRBD2. Losses at the gene ends were 4 bases for V and 2 bases for J; bases not matched to a gene: 9. This CDR3 spans 15 amino acids. Germline CDR1 is SQVTM and CDR2 is ANQGSEA. CDR3 loop: CSVVLLATDTDTQYF. The CDR3 coding sequence is TGCAGCGTTGTCTTACTAGCGACAGACACAGATACGCAGTATTTT.

J is TRBJ1-5 and V is TRBV10-3, with D possibly matching TRBD1 (6 bases). This CDR3 contains 15 residues. With 4 bases removed from V and 2 bases from J, the gap between germline ends came to 12 bases. Germline CDR1 and CDR2: ENHRY and SYGVKD. The CDR3 sequence: CAISAKTGGNQPQHF. In DNA form, the CDR3 reads TGTGCCATCAGTGCCAAGACAGGAGGCAATCAGCCCCAGCATTTT.

This clonotype was seen only a few times. V is TRBV10-3 and J is TRBJ2-5; D uncertain. The CDR3 sequence is 16 residues long. The ends were cut back, 0 bases at V and 1 base at J, with 12 bases in the middle. Germline loops: CDR1 ENHRY, CDR2 SYGVKD. CDR3 protein: CAISESSSLSQETQYF. CDR3 DNA: TGTGCCATCAGTGAGTCGAGTTCGCTGAGCCAAGAGACCCAGTACTTC.

J is TRBJ1-6 and V is TRBV7-9; no reliable D call. The length of the CDR3 is 13 residues. Looked up from germline, CDR1 is SEHNR and CDR2 is FQNEAQ (reference sequence). V was clipped by 1 base and J by 7 bases, with 5 bases between them. CDR3 sequence: CASSLDLNSPLHF. In nucleotides, the CDR3 is TGTGCCAGCAGCTTAGATCTGAATTCACCCCTCCACTTT.

This clonotype was counted only a few times. The rearrangement uses TRBV2 and TRBJ2-3, with 9 bases lining up with TRBD1. CDR3 length equals 14 residues. V shed 7 bases, J shed 3 bases, and the junction held 5 bases outside the gene matches. Germline values: CDR1 SNHLY, CDR2 FYNNEI. The CDR3 sequence: CASKETGGTDTQYF. Here the CDR3 DNA reads TGTGCCAGCAAGGAGACAGGGGGGACAGATACGCAGTATTTT.

The genes are TRBV5-1 and TRBJ2-1, with D perhaps TRBD2 (5 bases). Germline assignment: CDR1 SGHRS and CDR2 YFSETQ. This CDR3 is 15 amino acids long. V gave up 0 bases and J gave up 6 bases, with 13 bases separating them. CDR3 region: CASSLVTGSVNEQFF. The CDR3 nucleotides are TGCGCCAGCAGCTTGGTTACGGGGAGCGTCAATGAGCAGTTCTTC.

This clonotype has a count of ten or more. V usage is TRBV10-3 and J usage is TRBJ1-1; 7 bases align to TRBD1. In germline, CDR1 is ENHRY, CDR2 SYGVKD. The CDR3 contains 16 residues. The junction had 12 bases not matched to a gene; V was cut back by 6 bases and J by 2 bases. CDR3: CAISGDRTALNTEAFF. DNA for the CDR3: TGTGCCATCAGCGGGGACAGAACGGCCCTCAACACTGAAGCTTTCTTT.

A few counts support this clonotype. The V and J genes are TRBV4-2 and TRBJ1-2; D perhaps matches TRBD1 (5 bases). Trimming left V 4 bases short and J 7 bases short, with 13 bases between. Looked up from germline, CDR1 is LGHNA and CDR2 is YNFKEQ. The CDR3 contains 13 residues. The CDR3 loop is CASSPGGRAGYTF. Here the CDR3 DNA reads TGTGCCAGCAGCCCGGGAGGCAGGGCTGGCTACACCTTC.

J is TRBJ2-7 and V is TRBV5-4, with TRBD2 matching 12 bases. The CDR3 is 16 amino acids. CDR1 is SGHNT, CDR2 YYREEE, per germline (reference sequence). Losses at the gene ends were 3 bases for V and 5 bases for J; bases not matched to a gene: 9. The CDR3 DNA is TGTGCCAGCAGCTCCAATCTAGCGGGAGGGCCCCACGAGCAGTACTTC. Its protein product is CASSSNLAGGPHEQYF.

This chain connects TRBV3-1 to TRBJ2-1; 7 positions agree with TRBD2. The CDR3 contains 16 residues. Germline CDR1 reads LGHDT; CDR2 reads YNNKEL (reference sequence). With 3 bases clipped from V and 3 bases from J, the junction kept 8 bases outside the gene matches. CDR3 coding DNA: TGTGCCAGCAGCCATCAGCGGGGCCTAGACTACAATGAGCAGTTCTTC. Encoded protein: CASSHQRGLDYNEQFF.

This clonotype has ten or more counts. The chain links TRBV3-1 to TRBJ1-2, with 7 bases lining up with TRBD1. Germline values: CDR1 LGHDT, CDR2 YNNKEL (reference sequence). The CDR3 has 16 residues. V gave up 1 base and J gave up 4 bases; unmatched junction bases: 9. In DNA form, the CDR3 reads TGTGCCAGCAGCCAAGGGGCCCGGGACAGACTCTATGGCTACACCTTC. It codes for CASSQGARDRLYGYTF.

The rearrangement links TRBV20-1 to TRBJ2-7, with D possibly matching TRBD1 (5 bases). V lost 3 bases, J lost 0 bases, and 9 bases lay in between. There are 13 residues in the CDR3. In germline, CDR1 is DFQATT, CDR2 SNEGSKA (reference sequence). CDR3 bases: TGCAGTGCTAGGAAAAGGGGCTCCTACGAGCAGTACGTC. This encodes CSARKRGSYEQYV.